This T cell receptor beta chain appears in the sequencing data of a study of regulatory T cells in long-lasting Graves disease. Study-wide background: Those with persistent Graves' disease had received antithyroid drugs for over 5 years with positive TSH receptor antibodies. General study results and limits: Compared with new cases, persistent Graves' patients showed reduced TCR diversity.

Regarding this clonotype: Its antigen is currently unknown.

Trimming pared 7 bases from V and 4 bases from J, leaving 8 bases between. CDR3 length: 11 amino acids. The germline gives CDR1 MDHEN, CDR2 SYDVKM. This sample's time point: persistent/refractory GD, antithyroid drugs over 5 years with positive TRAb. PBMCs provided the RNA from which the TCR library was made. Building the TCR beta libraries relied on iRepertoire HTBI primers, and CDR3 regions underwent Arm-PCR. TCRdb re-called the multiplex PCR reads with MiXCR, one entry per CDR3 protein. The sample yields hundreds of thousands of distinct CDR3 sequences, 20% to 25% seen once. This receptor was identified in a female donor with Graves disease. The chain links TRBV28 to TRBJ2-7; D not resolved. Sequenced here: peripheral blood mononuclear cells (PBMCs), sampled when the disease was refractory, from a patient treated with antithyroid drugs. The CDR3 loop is CASNTIYEQYF. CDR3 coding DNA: TGTGCCAGCAATACTATTTACGAGCAGTACTTC.